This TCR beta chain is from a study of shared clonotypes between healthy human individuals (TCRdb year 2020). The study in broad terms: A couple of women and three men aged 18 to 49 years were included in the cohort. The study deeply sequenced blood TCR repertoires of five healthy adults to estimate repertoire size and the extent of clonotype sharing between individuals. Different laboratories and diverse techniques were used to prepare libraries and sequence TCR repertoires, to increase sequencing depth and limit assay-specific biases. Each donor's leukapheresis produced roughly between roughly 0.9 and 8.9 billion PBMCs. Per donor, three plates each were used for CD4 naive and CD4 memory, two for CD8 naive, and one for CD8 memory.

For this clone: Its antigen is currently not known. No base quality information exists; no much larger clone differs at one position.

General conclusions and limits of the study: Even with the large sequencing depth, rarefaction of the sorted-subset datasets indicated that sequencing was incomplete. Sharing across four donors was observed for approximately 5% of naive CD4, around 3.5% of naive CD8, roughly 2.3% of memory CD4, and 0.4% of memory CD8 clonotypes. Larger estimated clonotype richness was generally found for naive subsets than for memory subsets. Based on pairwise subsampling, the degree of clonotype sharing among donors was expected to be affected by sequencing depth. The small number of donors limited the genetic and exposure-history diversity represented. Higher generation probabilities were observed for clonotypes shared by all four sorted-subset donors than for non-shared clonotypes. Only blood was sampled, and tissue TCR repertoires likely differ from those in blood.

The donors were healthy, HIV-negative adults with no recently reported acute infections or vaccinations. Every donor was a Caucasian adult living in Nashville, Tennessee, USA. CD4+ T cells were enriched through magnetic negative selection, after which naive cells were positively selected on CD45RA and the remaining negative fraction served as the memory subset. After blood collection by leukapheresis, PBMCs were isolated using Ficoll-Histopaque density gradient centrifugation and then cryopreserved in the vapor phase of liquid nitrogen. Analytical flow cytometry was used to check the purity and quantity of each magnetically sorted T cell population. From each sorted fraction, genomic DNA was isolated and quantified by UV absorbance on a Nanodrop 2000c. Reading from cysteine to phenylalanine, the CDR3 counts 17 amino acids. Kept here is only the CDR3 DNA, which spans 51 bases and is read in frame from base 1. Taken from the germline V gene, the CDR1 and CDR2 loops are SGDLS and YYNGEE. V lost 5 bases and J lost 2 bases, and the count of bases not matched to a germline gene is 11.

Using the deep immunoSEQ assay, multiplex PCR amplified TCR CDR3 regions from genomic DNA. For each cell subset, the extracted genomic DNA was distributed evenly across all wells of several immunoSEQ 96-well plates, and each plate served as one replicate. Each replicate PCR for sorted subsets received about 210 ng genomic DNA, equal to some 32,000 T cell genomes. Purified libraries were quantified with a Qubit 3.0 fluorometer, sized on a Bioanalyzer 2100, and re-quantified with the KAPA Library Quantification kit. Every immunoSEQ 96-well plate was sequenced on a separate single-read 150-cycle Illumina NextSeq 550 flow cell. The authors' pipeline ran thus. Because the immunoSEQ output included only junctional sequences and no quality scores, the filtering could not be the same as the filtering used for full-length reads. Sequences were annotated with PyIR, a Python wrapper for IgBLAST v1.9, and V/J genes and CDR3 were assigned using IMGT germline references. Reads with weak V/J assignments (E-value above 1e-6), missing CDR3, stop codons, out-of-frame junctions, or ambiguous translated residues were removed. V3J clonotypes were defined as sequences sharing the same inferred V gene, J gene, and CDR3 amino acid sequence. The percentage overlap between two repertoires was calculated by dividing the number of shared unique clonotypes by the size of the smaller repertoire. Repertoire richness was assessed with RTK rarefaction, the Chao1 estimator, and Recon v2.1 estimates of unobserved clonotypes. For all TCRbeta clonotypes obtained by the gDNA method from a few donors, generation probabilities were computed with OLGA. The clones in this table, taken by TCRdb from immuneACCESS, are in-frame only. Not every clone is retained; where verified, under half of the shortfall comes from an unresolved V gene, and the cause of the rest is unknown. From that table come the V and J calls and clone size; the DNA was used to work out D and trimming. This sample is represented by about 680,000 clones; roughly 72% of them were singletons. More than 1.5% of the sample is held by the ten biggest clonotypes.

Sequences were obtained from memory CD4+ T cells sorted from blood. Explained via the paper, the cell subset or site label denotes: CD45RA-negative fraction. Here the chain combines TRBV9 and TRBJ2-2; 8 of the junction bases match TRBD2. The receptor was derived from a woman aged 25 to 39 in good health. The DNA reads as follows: TGTGCCAGCAGTCAAAGAACGGGAGGGCGTAACACCGGGGAGCTGTTTTTT. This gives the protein CASSQRTGGRNTGELFF.